These T cell receptor beta chains were read from a single sample in a study of shared clonotypes between healthy human individuals. Profiling relied on immunoSEQ multiplex PCR, and the TCRdb table lists in-frame clones only, not all of them. The table lists about 770,000 clones, just under 75% of them singletons. Input material: memory CD4+ T cells sorted from blood. The receptors stem from a woman younger than 45 in good health. Each CDR3 is given with its conserved first and last residue. The order of the fields is V gene, clone size, D gene, CDR3 length, J gene, CDR3 protein, CDR3 DNA. D genes are given only for firm matches. Clone size is shown for a subset of rows, as once, few, many or a class of expanded clone.

>TRBV7-2|.|.|15|TRBJ1-1
CASSLVEGLVTEAFF
TGTGCCAGCAGCTTAGTAGAAGGGCTAGTCACTGAAGCTTTCTTT
>TRBV28|.|.|16|TRBJ2-3
CASSRHRKSKADTQYF
TGTGCCAGCAGCCGTCACAGGAAATCAAAGGCAGATACGCAGTATTTT
>TRBV7-2|.|TRBD2|15|TRBJ2-3
CASSSQTGLAGTQYF
TGTGCCAGCAGCTCACAAACGGGATTAGCGGGTACGCAGTATTTT
>TRBV5-1|.|.|16|TRBJ2-2
CASSLDSSVATGELFF
TGCGCCAGCAGCTTGGACAGCTCCGTGGCCACCGGGGAGCTGTTTTTT
>TRBV19|.|TRBD1|14|TRBJ1-1
CASQGGVRGTEAFF
TGTGCCAGTCAGGGGGGGGTGCGTGGGACTGAAGCTTTCTTT
>TRBV30|.|.|9|TRBJ1-2
CATHYGYTF
TGTGCCACCCATTATGGCTACACCTTC
>TRBV4-1|.|TRBD1|16|TRBJ1-2
CASSQVGTGANYGYTF
TGCGCCAGCAGCCAAGTGGGGACAGGGGCCAACTATGGCTACACCTTC
>TRBV2|.|TRBD1|15|TRBJ2-2
CASRYRGGYTGELFF
TGTGCCAGCAGGTATAGAGGGGGCTATACCGGGGAGCTGTTTTTT
>TRBV11-2|.|.|14|TRBJ2-5
CASSFGNTQETQYF
TGTGCCAGCAGCTTTGGGAACACTCAAGAGACCCAGTACTTC
>TRBV15|.|.|15|TRBJ2-7
CATSRGTGTLYEQYF
TGTGCCACCAGCAGGGGAACCGGGACCCTCTACGAGCAGTACTTC
>TRBV18|.|.|13|TRBJ2-7
CASSKRENGEQYF
TGTGCCAGCTCAAAAAGGGAGAATGGAGAGCAGTACTTC
>TRBV21-1|.|.|20|TRBJ1-1
CASSKVKYSRGGTSYTEAFF
TGTGCCAGCAGCAAAGTGAAGTACAGCAGGGGGGGTACTAGTTACACTGAAGCTTTCTTT
>TRBV4-1|.|TRBD2|15|TRBJ2-5
CASSQVTSGRETQYF
TGCGCCAGCAGCCAGGTTACTAGCGGGAGAGAGACCCAGTACTTC
>TRBV10-3|.|TRBD2|15|TRBJ2-3
CAISETSGVTDTQYF
TGTGCCATCAGTGAAACTAGCGGGGTAACAGATACGCAGTATTTT
>TRBV7-8|.|.|14|TRBJ1-1
CASSLQGRFTEAFF
TGTGCCAGCAGCTTGCAGGGCCGGTTCACTGAAGCTTTCTTT
>TRBV15|few|.|16|TRBJ1-2
CATSSVIQSANYGYTF
TGTGCCACCAGCAGCGTAATACAGTCTGCTAACTATGGCTACACCTTC
>TRBV6-1|.|.|12|TRBJ1-1
CASDDPVTEAFF
TGTGCCAGCGACGACCCCGTCACTGAAGCTTTCTTT
>TRBV19|.|TRBD2|15|TRBJ2-1
CASSRTSGRSDEQFF
TGTGCCAGTAGTAGGACTAGCGGGAGATCCGATGAGCAGTTCTTC
>TRBV6-6|.|.|13|TRBJ1-5
CASSRDWEYPQHF
TGTGCCAGCAGTCGGGACTGGGAATACCCCCAGCATTTT
>TRBV6-1|few|.|13|TRBJ1-3
CASSEAHGNTIYF
TGTGCCAGCAGTGAAGCGCATGGAAACACCATATATTTT
>TRBV18|.|.|12|TRBJ2-1
CASSEIYNEQFF
TGTGCCAGCTCAGAGATCTACAATGAGCAGTTCTTC
>TRBV29-1|.|TRBD1|14|TRBJ1-2
CSVEGDSANYGYTF
TGCAGCGTTGAAGGGGACAGCGCTAACTATGGCTACACCTTC
>TRBV4-1|.|.|18|TRBJ2-1
CASSQSPPSEISYNEQFF
TGCGCCAGCAGCCAGTCCCCCCCTAGCGAGATTTCCTACAATGAGCAGTTCTTC
>TRBV28|.|.|14|TRBJ2-7
CASTLHSGPYEQYF
TGTGCCAGCACCCTGCATAGCGGCCCCTACGAGCAGTACTTC
>TRBV18|.|.|11|TRBJ1-2
CASSPGEGYTF
TGTGCCAGCTCGCCCGGGGAGGGCTACACCTTC
>TRBV30|.|TRBD2|17|TRBJ2-1
CAWTHPGLAGHYNEQFF
TGTGCCTGGACCCATCCCGGACTAGCGGGACACTACAATGAGCAGTTCTTC
>TRBV7-2|.|.|15|TRBJ1-2
CASSFASRVLDGYTF
TGTGCCAGCAGCTTCGCGTCTCGGGTCTTAGATGGCTACACCTTC
>TRBV6-1|few|TRBD1|15|TRBJ2-6
CASSPGGGGANVLTF
TGTGCCAGCAGTCCAGGGGGCGGAGGGGCCAACGTCCTGACTTTC
>TRBV5-3|.|.|13|TRBJ2-5
CASSLGDLETQYF
TGTGCCAGCAGCTTGGGAGATTTGGAGACCCAGTACTTC
>TRBV7-7|.|TRBD2|16|TRBJ2-2
CASSQIAGGGTGELFF
TGTGCCAGCAGCCAAATAGCGGGAGGTGGTACCGGGGAGCTGTTTTTT
>TRBV28|.|TRBD1|14|TRBJ2-7
CASSTGQGPREQYF
TGTGCCAGCAGCACGGGACAGGGGCCTAGGGAGCAGTACTTC
>TRBV30|.|.|13|TRBJ1-5
CAWSVGDNGPQHF
TGTGCCTGGAGTGTTGGGGATAATGGGCCCCAGCATTTT
>TRBV7-2|.|.|13|TRBJ2-4
CASTSLGGNIQYF
TGTGCCAGCACCTCGTTGGGGGGTAACATTCAGTACTTC
>TRBV11-1|.|TRBD1|15|TRBJ2-1
CASSPGQGPVYEQFF
TGTGCCAGCAGCCCAGGACAGGGCCCTGTGTATGAGCAGTTCTTC
>TRBV9|.|TRBD1|14|TRBJ1-1
CASSVLGQGTEAFF
TGTGCCAGCAGCGTTCTTGGACAGGGCACTGAAGCTTTCTTT
>TRBV19|few|.|19|TRBJ1-5
CASSFGILVQPLSNQPQHF
TGTGCCAGTAGCTTCGGCATCCTCGTTCAACCCCTTAGCAATCAGCCCCAGCATTTT
>TRBV7-9|.|.|14|TRBJ2-1
CASGEFRAPNKQFF
TGTGCCAGCGGCGAATTTAGGGCCCCTAATAAGCAGTTCTTC
>TRBV19|.|.|21|TRBJ1-1
CASSIALAGQVVVGGATEAFF
TGTGCCAGTAGTATCGCCCTAGCCGGGCAGGTGGTCGTTGGCGGGGCCACTGAAGCTTTCTTT
>TRBV14|.|.|15|TRBJ2-1
CASSSPGLHPHEQFF
TGTGCCAGCAGCTCTCCGGGACTTCACCCCCATGAGCAGTTCTTC
>TRBV7-2|.|.|15|TRBJ1-2
CASSTNSGPAYGYTF
TGTGCCAGCAGTACAAACTCAGGGCCGGCTTATGGCTACACCTTC
>TRBV4-2|few|.|15|TRBJ1-2
CASSQDSEWVYGYTF
TGTGCCAGCAGCCAAGATTCAGAGTGGGTCTATGGCTACACCTTC
>TRBV28|.|TRBD1|13|TRBJ1-5
CASSQGGVQPQHF
TGTGCCAGCAGTCAGGGGGGGGTTCAGCCCCAGCATTTT
>TRBV19|.|.|15|TRBJ2-5
CASSIVGAVEETQYF
TGTGCCAGTAGTATAGTCGGGGCCGTGGAAGAGACCCAGTACTTC
>TRBV5-4|.|TRBD2|17|TRBJ2-5
CASSALGLAGGIETQYF
TGTGCCAGCAGCGCCCTAGGTTTGGCGGGAGGAATAGAGACCCAGTACTTC
>TRBV7-9|.|.|14|TRBJ1-2
CASSLTQAPGGYTF
TGTGCCAGCAGCTTGACACAGGCTCCTGGAGGCTACACCTTC
>TRBV7-9|.|TRBD2|14|TRBJ2-1
CASIRTSGGNEQFF
TGTGCCAGCATCCGGACTAGCGGGGGTAATGAGCAGTTCTTC
>TRBV4-2|.|.|15|TRBJ1-6
CASREGGYGNSPLHF
TGTGCCAGCAGGGAGGGGGGGTATGGTAATTCACCCCTCCACTTT
>TRBV9|.|.|13|TRBJ1-1
CASSLNMNTEAFF
TGTGCCAGCAGCCTTAATATGAACACTGAAGCTTTCTTT
>TRBV11-2|.|TRBD2|14|TRBJ2-7
CASSLSPGGYEQYF
TGTGCCAGCAGCTTATCTCCGGGAGGTTACGAGCAGTACTTC
>TRBV6-5|.|.|15|TRBJ2-7
CASSYSTAAPYEQYF
TGTGCCAGCAGTTACTCCACAGCGGCCCCCTACGAGCAGTACTTC
>TRBV6-5|.|.|15|TRBJ1-5
CASSYKGRGNQPQHF
TGTGCCAGCAGTTACAAGGGACGGGGCAATCAGCCCCAGCATTTT
>TRBV5-4|.|TRBD1|16|TRBJ2-2
CASSLDPTGGTGELFF
TGTGCCAGCAGCTTGGACCCAACAGGGGGAACCGGGGAGCTGTTTTTT
>TRBV7-9|.|.|15|TRBJ1-1
CASRKRDEKNTEAFF
TGTGCCAGCAGAAAGAGGGACGAGAAGAACACTGAAGCTTTCTTT
>TRBV29-1|.|.|13|TRBJ2-7
CSVERGVPTEQYF
TGCAGCGTTGAAAGGGGGGTCCCCACCGAGCAGTACTTC
>TRBV10-3|.|.|13|TRBJ2-7
CAISDSPRYEQYF
TGTGCCATCAGTGACAGCCCAAGGTACGAGCAGTACTTC
>TRBV9|.|.|13|TRBJ2-5
CASSVLDQETQYF
TGTGCCAGCAGCGTATTGGACCAAGAGACCCAGTACTTC
>TRBV28|.|.|19|TRBJ1-5
CASSTVGRMKQNSNQPQHF
TGTGCCAGCAGCACAGTGGGGCGCATGAAACAGAATAGCAATCAGCCCCAGCATTTT
>TRBV28|few|.|12|TRBJ2-1
CASNWRGNEQFF
TGTGCCAGCAACTGGAGAGGCAATGAGCAGTTCTTC
>TRBV15|.|.|14|TRBJ2-5
CATSRDLGPTAQYF
TGTGCCACCAGCAGAGATCTGGGGCCGACCGCCCAGTACTTC
>TRBV14|.|.|15|TRBJ2-7
CASSPSLNPGVEQYF
TGTGCCAGCAGCCCGAGTCTAAACCCTGGGGTCGAGCAGTACTTC